This record looks at one TCR beta chain sequence and its context. Its matching antigen is unknown. The junction does not match germline at one end; this may be a read error. The data were obtained in a study of molecular identifiers for immune sequencing clone quantification. Whole-study context: RNA from roughly 20,000 or 100,000 naive CD8 cells was split five ways in replicates, with four sequenced.

The use of previously described methods and listed TCR primers produced the bulk TCR libraries. One entry per CDR3 protein results from TCRdb running MiXCR on the PCR reads. In the table there are more than 50,000 distinct CDR3 sequences, roughly a fifth of which are singletons. Germline V gives CDR1 MNHEY, CDR2 SVGEGT. This CDR3 is built from 16 residues. Study-wide points: More than 99% of effector molecules, versus under 1% of naive-cell molecules, belonged to clones above 20 RNA copies. Should identical TCR molecules share a barcode, the sizes of highly expanded clones could be underestimated.

J is TRBJ1-1 and V is TRBV6-2 or TRBV6-3; no definite D call. The clonotype comes from a human donor in good health. Some libraries in this study had Jurkat cell RNA spiked in. The sample was naive CD8+ T cells from blood, with Jurkat cell RNA spiked in. Documented subset: FACS-sorted CD8+CD4-CCR7+CD45RA+ naive T cells. CDR3 sequence (DNA): TGTGTCAGCAGTTATCCCCCTCTAGGCCGAACGACTGTAGCTTTCTTT. Its protein product is CVSSYPPLGRTTVAFF.